Shown below are 17 T cell receptor beta chains from a single sample sequenced in a study of T-cell reconstitution after alpha-beta-depleted transplantation in children (dated by TCRdb to the mid-2010s). To prepare the library, PCR was applied. Sequencing used an Illumina HiSeq 2500. Molecular barcoding was employed in the preparation of TCR libraries, with unique molecular identifiers being used to normalize TCRbeta repertoire quantification. TCRdb itself trimmed the public reads at Q25 with fastp, ran MiXCR and retained productive beta chains. Rows are unified per CDR3 protein, each entry keeping the most common DNA and genes. For this sample there are hundreds of thousands of distinct CDR3 sequences; approximately 16% appear just once. In total, the top ten clones hold 1.1% of the sample. Specimen: PBMCs from the stem cell graft donor, collected from the stem cell graft. The receptors stem from a human donor who donated a stem cell graft to a child with acute myeloid leukemia.

CDR3 nucleotide sequence: TGTGCCACCAGTGGCACAGGGGTTGGCTACACCTTC. Translating it yields CATSGTGVGYTF. The chain joins TRBV24-1 to TRBJ1-2; 7 nucleotides align to TRBD1. The CDR3 has 12 residues. Germline CDR1 KGHDR, CDR2 SFDVKD. Unmatched junction bases numbered 3, after V lost 5 bases and J lost 7 bases.

There are a few counts of this clonotype. The V call is TRBV19, the J call TRBJ1-2, with D possibly being TRBD1 (5 bases). The CDR3 sequence is 14 residues long. CDR1 LNHDA and CDR2 SQIVND come from the germline V gene (reference sequence). V lost 2 bases and J lost 0, with 7 bases in between. CDR3: CASSIRGTNYGYTF. The CDR3 DNA reads TGTGCCAGTAGTATACGGGGGACTAACTATGGCTACACCTTC.

The J gene is TRBJ1-5, the V gene TRBV12-3 or TRBV12-4, with D possibly TRBD1 on 6 matching bases. Trimming left V 7 bases short and J 9 bases short, with 10 bases between. The CDR3 runs 11 residues. The CDR3 coding sequence is TGTGCCAGCACCCGAGGGGGGCCCCAGCATTTT. Residues: CASTRGGPQHF.

The chain uses TRBV20-1 and TRBJ2-2; no firm D call. Germline V gene sequence: CDR1 DFQATT, CDR2 SNEGSKA (reference sequence). This CDR3 spans 14 amino acids. Trimming took off 1 base at V and 1 base at J, with 7 bases between the two ends. The CDR3 reads CSARGLGNTGELFF. DNA of the CDR3: TGCAGTGCTAGAGGTTTGGGGAACACCGGGGAGCTGTTTTTT.

The table lists this clonotype with a few counts. V usage is TRBV7-9 and J usage is TRBJ2-1; D is uncertain. This CDR3 contains 14 residues. From germline, CDR1 is SEHNR and CDR2 FQNEAQ (reference sequence). Trimming left V 4 bases short and J 8 bases short, with 15 bases between. The CDR3 region is CASSSDERGDEQFF. DNA for the CDR3: TGTGCCAGCAGCTCTGATGAGCGAGGCGATGAGCAGTTCTTC.

This clonotype was detected only a few times. The rearrangement links TRBV4-3 to TRBJ2-2; 13 bases align to TRBD2. The ends lost 0 bases at V and 5 bases at J; junction bases unmatched: 12. Germline V gene lookup returns CDR1 LGHNA and CDR2 YSLEER. The CDR3 has 20 amino acids. CDR3 in DNA: TGCGCCAGCAGCCAAGATCGGGAGACTAGCGGGGGGCTTGAGACCGGGGAGCTGTTTTTT. Translating it yields CASSQDRETSGGLETGELFF.

The chain carries TRBV7-9 and TRBJ2-7, with 8 positions matching TRBD1. Per germline, CDR1 SEHNR and CDR2 FQNEAQ (reference sequence). The CDR3 spans 13 residues. The J segment lost 6 bases and the V segment lost 3 bases, leaving 4 bases of the junction unmatched. CDR3 in amino acids: CASSFDRGREQYV. The CDR3 DNA reads TGTGCCAGCAGCTTCGACAGGGGCCGCGAGCAGTACGTC.

This sequence joins TRBV6-1 and TRBJ1-6; D remains ambiguous. CDR1 is MNHNS and CDR2 is SASEGT in the germline V gene. The ends were cut back, 4 bases at V and 0 bases at J, with 10 bases in the middle. This CDR3 region has 16 residues. For the CDR3, the DNA is TGTGCCAGCAGTGCGCGGGCGGACTCCTATAATTCACCCCTCCACTTT. It codes for CASSARADSYNSPLHF.

This clonotype was recorded many times. The gene calls are TRBV7-3 and TRBJ2-3, with D possibly called TRBD1 or TRBD2 (5 bases each). This CDR3 spans 16 amino acids. V dropped 5 bases and J dropped 4 bases, with 19 bases sitting between them. CDR1 SGHTA and CDR2 FQGTGA come from the germline V gene. The CDR3 protein is CASSAPGRRGADTQYF. CDR3 sequence (DNA): TGTGCCAGCAGCGCTCCGGGACGGCGCGGAGCAGATACGCAGTATTTT.

This chain links TRBV12-3 or TRBV12-4 with TRBJ1-2; the match to TRBD1 covers 9 bases. Unmatched junction bases numbered 8, after V lost 8 bases and J lost 4 bases. The CDR3 extends over 14 amino acids. CDR3 protein: CASSQGTGRYGYTF. The CDR3 DNA sequence: TGTGCCAGCTCTCAGGGGACAGGGCGCTATGGCTACACCTTC.

CDR3 in amino acids: CASRDPGRVRTEAFF. CDR3 DNA: TGTGCCAGCAGGGACCCGGGACGAGTAAGGACTGAAGCTTTCTTT. V and J are TRBV11-1 and TRBJ1-1, with a tentative D call TRBD1 (5 bases). Germline values: CDR1 SGHAT, CDR2 FQDESV (reference sequence). V dropped 6 bases and J dropped 5 bases, with 19 bases sitting between them. The CDR3 extends over 15 amino acids. Based on the CDR3 plus reference TRBV11-1 and TRBJ1-1, the full variable domain is EAEVAQSPRYKITEKSQAVAFWCDPISGHATLYWYRQILGQGPELLVQFQDESVVDDSQLPKDRFSAERLKGVDSTLKIQPAELGDSAMYLCASRDPGRVRTEAFFGQGTRLTVV.

The chain employs TRBV4-1 and TRBJ2-7, with 12 bases fitting TRBD2. Germline values: CDR1 MGHRA, CDR2 YSYEKL. Losses at the gene ends were 5 bases for V and 4 bases for J; bases not matched to a gene: 6. CDR3 length: 15 amino acids. DNA of the CDR3: TGCGCCAGCAGCTTACTAGCGGGGGGTCGTTACGAGCAGTACGTC. Residues: CASSLLAGGRYEQYV.

This clonotype appeared a few times. The rearrangement joins TRBV25-1 to TRBJ2-7; no definite D call. CDR3 length: 13 amino acids. CDR1 and CDR2 (germline): MGHDK, SYGVNS. The V gene lost 7 bases and the J gene lost 1 base, with 11 bases spanning the gap. CDR3 coding DNA: TGTGCCAGCACCCCAGACGGTTCCTACGAGCAGTACGTC. It is translated as CASTPDGSYEQYV.

This clonotype was counted only a few times. The V gene is TRBV3-1, the J gene TRBJ2-5, with D unresolved. This CDR3 contains 13 residues. Germline-derived CDR1 and CDR2 are LGHDT and YNNKEL (reference sequence). V dropped 0 bases and J dropped 3 bases, with 5 bases sitting between them. CDR3 amino acids: CASSQDAEETQYF. DNA for the CDR3: TGTGCCAGCAGCCAAGATGCGGAAGAGACCCAGTACTTC.

This clonotype has just a few counts. The chain carries TRBV10-3 and TRBJ2-2; 8 bases align to TRBD1. Trimming removed 4 bases from V and 7 bases from J; junction bases left unmatched: 14. This CDR3 has 17 amino acids. The germline CDR1 and CDR2 sequences are ENHRY and SYGVKD. CDR3 DNA: TGTGCCATCAGTGGGACGCCCGACAGGGGTAGAAACGGGGAGCTGTTTTTT. It encodes CAISGTPDRGRNGELFF.

This clonotype has at least ten counts. V and J are TRBV10-3 and TRBJ2-5; D perhaps matches TRBD2 (6 bases). CDR1 ENHRY and CDR2 SYGVKD come from the germline V gene. V was shortened by 0 bases and J by 2 bases, with 10 bases between the two germline ends. CDR3 length: 15 amino acids. The CDR3 spells CAISESVTRQETQYF. CDR3 DNA sequence: TGTGCCATCAGTGAGTCGGTGACTAGGCAAGAGACCCAGTACTTC.

Points on this clonotype: The germline gene is not matched at one end of the junction; a read error may be the cause. J is TRBJ2-1 and V is TRBV29-1, with D unclear. The germline V gene encodes CDR1 SQVTM and CDR2 ANQGSEA. The CDR3 is made up of 9 amino acids. DNA for the CDR3: TGCAGCGTTGAAGATAAGAGACTCTTC. Its translation is CSVEDKRLF.